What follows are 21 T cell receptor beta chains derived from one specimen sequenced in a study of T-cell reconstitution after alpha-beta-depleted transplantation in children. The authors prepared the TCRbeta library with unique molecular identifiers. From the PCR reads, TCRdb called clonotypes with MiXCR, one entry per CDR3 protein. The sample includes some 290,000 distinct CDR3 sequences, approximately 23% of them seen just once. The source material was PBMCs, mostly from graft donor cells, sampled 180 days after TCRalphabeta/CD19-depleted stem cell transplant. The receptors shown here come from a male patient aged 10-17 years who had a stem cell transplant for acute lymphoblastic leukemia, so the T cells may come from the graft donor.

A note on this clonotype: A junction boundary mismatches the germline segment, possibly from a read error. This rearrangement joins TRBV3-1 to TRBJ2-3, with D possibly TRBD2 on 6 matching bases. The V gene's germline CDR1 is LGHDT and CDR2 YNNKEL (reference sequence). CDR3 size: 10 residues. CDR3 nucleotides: TGTGCCAGCAGCCAGAGGGGACTCGTATTT. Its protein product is CASSQRGLVF.

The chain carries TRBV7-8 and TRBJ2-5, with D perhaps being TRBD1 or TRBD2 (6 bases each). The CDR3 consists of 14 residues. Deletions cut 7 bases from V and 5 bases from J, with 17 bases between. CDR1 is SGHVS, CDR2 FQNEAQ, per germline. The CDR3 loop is CASMPWGARETQYF. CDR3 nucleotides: TGTGCCAGCATGCCGTGGGGGGCGAGGGAGACCCAGTACTTC.

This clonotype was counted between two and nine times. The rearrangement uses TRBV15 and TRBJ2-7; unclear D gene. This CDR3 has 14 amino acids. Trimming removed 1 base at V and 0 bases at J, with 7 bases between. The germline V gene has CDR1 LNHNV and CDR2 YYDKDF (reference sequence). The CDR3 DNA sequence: TGTGCCACCAGCAGAGCGGGTCACTCCTACGAGCAGTACTTC. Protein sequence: CATSRAGHSYEQYF.

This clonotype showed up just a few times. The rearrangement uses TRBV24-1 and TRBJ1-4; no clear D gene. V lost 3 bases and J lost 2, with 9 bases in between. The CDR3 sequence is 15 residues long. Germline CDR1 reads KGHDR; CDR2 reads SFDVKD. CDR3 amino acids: CATSDADHTNEKLFF. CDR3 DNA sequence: TGTGCCACCAGTGATGCGGACCACACTAATGAAAAACTGTTTTTT.

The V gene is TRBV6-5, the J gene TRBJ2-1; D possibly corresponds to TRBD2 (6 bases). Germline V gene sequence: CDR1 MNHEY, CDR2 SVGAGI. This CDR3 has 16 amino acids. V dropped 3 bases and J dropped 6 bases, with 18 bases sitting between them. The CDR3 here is CASSYSRASASNEQFF. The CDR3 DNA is TGTGCCAGCAGTTATAGTCGGGCTAGCGCGAGCAATGAGCAGTTCTTC.

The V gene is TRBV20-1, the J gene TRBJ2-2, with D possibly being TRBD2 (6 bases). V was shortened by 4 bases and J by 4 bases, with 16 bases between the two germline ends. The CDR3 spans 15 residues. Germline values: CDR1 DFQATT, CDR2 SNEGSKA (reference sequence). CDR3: CSAIGGEGRTGELFF. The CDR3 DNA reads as TGCAGTGCTATCGGGGGAGAGGGGCGCACCGGGGAGCTGTTTTTT.

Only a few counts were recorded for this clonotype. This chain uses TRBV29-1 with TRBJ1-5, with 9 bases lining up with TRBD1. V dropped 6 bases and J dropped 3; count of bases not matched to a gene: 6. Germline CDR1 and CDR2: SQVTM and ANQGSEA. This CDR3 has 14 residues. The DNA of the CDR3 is TGCAGCGTCGCCGGGACAGGGCACAATCAGCCCCAGCATTTT. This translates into CSVAGTGHNQPQHF.

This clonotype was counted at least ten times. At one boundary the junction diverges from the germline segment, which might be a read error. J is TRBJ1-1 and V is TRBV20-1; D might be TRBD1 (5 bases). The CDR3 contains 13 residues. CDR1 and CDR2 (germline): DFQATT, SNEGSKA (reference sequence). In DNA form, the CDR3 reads TGCAGTGCCAGAGGACATCCGAACACTGAAGCTTTCTTT. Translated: CSARGHPNTEAFF.

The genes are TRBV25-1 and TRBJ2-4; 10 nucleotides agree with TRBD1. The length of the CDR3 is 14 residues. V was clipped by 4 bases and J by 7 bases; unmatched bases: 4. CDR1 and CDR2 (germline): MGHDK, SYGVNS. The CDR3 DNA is TGTGCCAGCAGTGGGACAGGGGGGTGGAACATTCAGTACTTC. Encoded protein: CASSGTGGWNIQYF.

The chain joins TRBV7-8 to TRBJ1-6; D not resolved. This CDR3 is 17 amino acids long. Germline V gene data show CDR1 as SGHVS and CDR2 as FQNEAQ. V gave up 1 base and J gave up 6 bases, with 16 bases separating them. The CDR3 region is CASSLGFLITINSPLHF. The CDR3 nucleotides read TGTGCCAGCAGCTTAGGCTTTCTCATTACGATTAATTCACCCCTCCACTTT.

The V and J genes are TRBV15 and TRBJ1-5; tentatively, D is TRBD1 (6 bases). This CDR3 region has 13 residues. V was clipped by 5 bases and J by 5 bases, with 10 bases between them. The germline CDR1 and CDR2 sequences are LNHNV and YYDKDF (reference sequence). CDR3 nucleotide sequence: TGTGCCACCAGCGGGGGCAGGGATCAGCCCCAGCATTTT. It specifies CATSGGRDQPQHF.

CDR3 amino acids: CASSLAGTRPDTQYF. The CDR3, as DNA: TGTGCCAGCAGCTTAGCGGGAACTAGACCCGATACGCAGTATTTT. The J gene is TRBJ2-3, the V gene TRBV7-9; maybe TRBD2 (5 bases). Trimming left V 0 bases short and J 6 bases short, with 13 bases between. CDR3 length: 15 residues. Germline-derived CDR1 and CDR2 are SEHNR and FQNEAQ (reference sequence).

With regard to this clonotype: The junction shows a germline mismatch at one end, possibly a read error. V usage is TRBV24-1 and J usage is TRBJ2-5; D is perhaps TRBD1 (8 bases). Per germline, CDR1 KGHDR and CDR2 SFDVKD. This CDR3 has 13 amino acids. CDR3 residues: CPTSGTGQETQYF. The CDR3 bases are TGTCCCACCAGCGGGACAGGCCAAGAGACCCAGTACTTC.

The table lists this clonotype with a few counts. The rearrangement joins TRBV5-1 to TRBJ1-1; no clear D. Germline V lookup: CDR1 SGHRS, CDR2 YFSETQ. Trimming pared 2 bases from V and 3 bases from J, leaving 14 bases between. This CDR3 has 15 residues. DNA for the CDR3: TGCGCCAGCAGCTTTAGCCGGAGCGGGGACACTGAAGCTTTCTTT. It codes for CASSFSRSGDTEAFF.

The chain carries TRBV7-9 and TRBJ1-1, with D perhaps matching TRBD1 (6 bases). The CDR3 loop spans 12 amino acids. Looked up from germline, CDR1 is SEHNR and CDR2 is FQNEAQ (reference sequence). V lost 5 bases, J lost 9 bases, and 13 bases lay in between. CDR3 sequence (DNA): TGTGCCAGCAGCGCGAGGACAGACCAAGCTTTCTTT. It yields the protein CASSARTDQAFF.

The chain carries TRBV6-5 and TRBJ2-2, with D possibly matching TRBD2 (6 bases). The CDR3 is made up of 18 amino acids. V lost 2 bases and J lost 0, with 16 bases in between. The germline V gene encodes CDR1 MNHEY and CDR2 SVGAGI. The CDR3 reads CASSYPRGWGSNTGELFF. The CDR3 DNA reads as TGTGCCAGCAGTTACCCACGGGGGTGGGGATCGAACACCGGGGAGCTGTTTTTT.

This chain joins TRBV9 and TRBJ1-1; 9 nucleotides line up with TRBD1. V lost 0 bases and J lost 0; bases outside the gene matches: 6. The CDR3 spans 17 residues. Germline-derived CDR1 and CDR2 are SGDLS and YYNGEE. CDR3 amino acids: CASSVGTGVAMNTEAFF. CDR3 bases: TGTGCCAGCAGCGTAGGGACAGGGGTCGCCATGAACACTGAAGCTTTCTTT.

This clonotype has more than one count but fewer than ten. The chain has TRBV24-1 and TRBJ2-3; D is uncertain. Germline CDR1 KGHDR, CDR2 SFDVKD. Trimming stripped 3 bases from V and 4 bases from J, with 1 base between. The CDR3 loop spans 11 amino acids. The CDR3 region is CATSDPDTQYF. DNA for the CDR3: TGTGCCACCAGTGATCCAGATACGCAGTATTTT.

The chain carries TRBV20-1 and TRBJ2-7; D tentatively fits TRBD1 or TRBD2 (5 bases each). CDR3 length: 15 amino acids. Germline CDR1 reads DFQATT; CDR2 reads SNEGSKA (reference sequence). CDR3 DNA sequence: TGCAGCGCGCCGGAATTGGGACCGACTACCTACGAGCAGTACTTC. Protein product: CSAPELGPTTYEQYF.

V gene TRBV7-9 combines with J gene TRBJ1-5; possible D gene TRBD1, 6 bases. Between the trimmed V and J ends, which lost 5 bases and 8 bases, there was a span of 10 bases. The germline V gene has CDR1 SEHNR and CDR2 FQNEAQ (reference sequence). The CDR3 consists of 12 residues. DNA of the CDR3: TGTGCCAGCAGCCCTCAGGGGAAGCCCCAGCATTTT. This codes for CASSPQGKPQHF.

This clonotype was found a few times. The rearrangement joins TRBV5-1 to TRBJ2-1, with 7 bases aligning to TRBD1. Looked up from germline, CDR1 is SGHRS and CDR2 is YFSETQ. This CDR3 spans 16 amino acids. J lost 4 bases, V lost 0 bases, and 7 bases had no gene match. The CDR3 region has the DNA TGCGCCAGCAGCTTGGCCTACAGGGGATCGTACAATGAGCAGTTCTTC. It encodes CASSLAYRGSYNEQFF.